The 26 T cell receptor beta chains below all came from one sample that was sequenced in a study of CD8 T cells in ankylosing spondylitis. TCRdb fed the 5' RACE reads into MiXCR, producing one record per CDR3 protein. In the table there are about 320,000 distinct CDR3 sequences, around 10% of which are singletons. Sequences were obtained from blood, either unsorted or a sorted T cell fraction (not recorded which). The receptor source for this set is a female donor with ankylosing spondylitis or in good health (not recorded which).

This clonotype was counted many times. The CDR3 loop reads CASSLQGDTQYF. As DNA, the CDR3 is TGCGCCAGCAGCTTACAGGGTGATACGCAGTATTTT. J is TRBJ2-3 and V is TRBV5-1; D possibly corresponds to TRBD1 (6 bases). CDR1 and CDR2 from the germline V gene are SGHRS and YFSETQ. With 2 bases removed from V and 6 bases from J, the gap between germline ends came to 7 bases. The CDR3 has 12 residues.

In its sample, this clonotype was seen many times. The rearrangement links TRBV5-1 to TRBJ1-2; D is perhaps TRBD1 (5 bases). Trimming took off 4 bases at V and 4 bases at J, with 11 bases between the two ends. CDR1 and CDR2 (germline): SGHRS, YFSETQ. The CDR3 has 13 amino acids. DNA of the CDR3: TGCGCCAGCAGCAGCACAGGAACCTATGGCTACACCTTC. Translation gives CASSSTGTYGYTF.

This clonotype was detected only a few times. The chain carries TRBV12-3 or TRBV12-4 and TRBJ2-3, with 7 bases matching TRBD2. The length of the CDR3 is 15 residues. The junction had 6 bases not matched to a gene; V was cut back by 6 bases and J by 0 bases. The CDR3 DNA reads TGTGCCAGCAGGTCGCTAGCGGCTAGCACAGATACGCAGTATTTT. Translation gives CASRSLAASTDTQYF.

The chain combines TRBV10-3 with TRBJ2-1; D is possibly TRBD1 (5 bases). The V gene lost 8 bases and the J gene lost 5 bases, with 13 bases spanning the gap. Germline CDR1 ENHRY, CDR2 SYGVKD. The CDR3 has 13 residues. CDR3 in DNA: TGTGCCATCGGGGCCAGTGGGAACAATGAGCAGTTCTTC. Protein sequence: CAIGASGNNEQFF.

V and J are TRBV6-1 and TRBJ1-2, with D possibly matching TRBD1 (5 bases). The CDR3 contains 13 residues. Germline CDR1 reads MNHNS; CDR2 reads SASEGT. Between the trimmed V and J ends, which lost 6 bases and 4 bases, there was a span of 12 bases. This CDR3 reads CASRQAPLYGYTF. The CDR3 DNA sequence: TGTGCCAGCAGACAGGCCCCTCTCTATGGCTACACCTTC.

This clonotype was counted at least ten times. The J gene is TRBJ1-1, the V gene TRBV20-1, with D possibly TRBD1 on 6 matching bases. CDR3 length: 12 amino acids. Germline CDR1 is DFQATT and CDR2 is SNEGSKA (reference sequence). The V gene lost 6 bases and the J gene lost 7 bases, with 15 bases spanning the gap. CDR3 nucleotide sequence: TGCAGTGCCCCGGGGGCGCTTGGTGAAGCTTTCTTT. As protein: CSAPGALGEAFF.

This clonotype was detected a few times. The CDR3 loop is CASSLVLIRDEGEGDRFGPGELFF. The CDR3, as DNA: TGTGCCAGCAGCTTAGTCCTGATCAGGGACGAAGGAGAGGGCGACCGCTTCGGTCCCGGGGAGCTGTTTTTT. The chain couples TRBV7-6 to TRBJ2-2; D could derive from TRBD1 or TRBD2 (5 bases each). V was pared by 1 base and J by 6 bases, with 39 bases between. Germline V gene sequence: CDR1 SGHVS, CDR2 FNYEAQ. The CDR3 is 24 amino acids.

The V and J genes are TRBV7-6 and TRBJ2-2; weak D call: TRBD2 (5 bases). Per the germline V gene, CDR1 is SGHVS and CDR2 is FNYEAQ. Trimming took 5 bases from V and 4 from J, leaving 14 bases between them. The CDR3 length is 15 residues. The chain's CDR3 is CASSLGLEGTGELFF. In nucleotides, the CDR3 is TGTGCCAGCAGCCTAGGCCTAGAGGGCACCGGGGAGCTGTTTTTT. Using reference TRBV7-6 and TRBJ2-2 for the parts outside the CDR3, the full variable domain is GAGVSQSPRYKVTKRGQDVALRCDPISGHVSLYWYRQALGQGPEFLTYFNYEAQQDKSGLPNDRFSAERPEGSISTLTIQRTEQRDSAMYRCASSLGLEGTGELFFGEGSRLTVL.

This clonotype was detected ten times or more. V gene TRBV6-6 combines with J gene TRBJ2-1; no clear D. The ends were cut back, 3 bases at V and 7 bases at J, with 10 bases in the middle. This CDR3 contains 13 residues. Germline V gives CDR1 MNHNY, CDR2 SVGAGI (reference sequence). CDR3 sequence reads: CASSYIERNEQFF. The CDR3 nucleotides are TGTGCCAGCAGTTATATAGAAAGAAATGAGCAGTTCTTC.

This sequence joins TRBV6-4 and TRBJ2-1; 13 bases fit TRBD2. The CDR3 consists of 17 residues. Germline V lookup: CDR1 MRHNA, CDR2 SNTAGT. Unmatched junction bases numbered 10, after V lost 3 bases and J lost 8 bases. The CDR3 nucleotides are TGTGCCAGCAGTGAAAAGTCCGGGACTAGCGGGATTGATGAGCAGTTCTTC. Its translation is CASSEKSGTSGIDEQFF.

This clonotype was counted many times. The chain carries TRBV9 and TRBJ2-1; the match to TRBD2 covers 11 bases. This CDR3 contains 17 residues. CDR1 and CDR2 (germline): SGDLS, YYNGEE. V trimming: 4 bases; J trimming: 1 base; junction bases outside the gene matches: 7. The CDR3 sequence is CASSTRLAGRSYNEQFF. For the CDR3, the DNA is TGTGCCAGCAGCACGCGACTAGCGGGGAGATCCTACAATGAGCAGTTCTTC.

This clonotype was detected a few times. The chain links TRBV5-1 to TRBJ2-3, with 13 bases that match TRBD2. The CDR3 sequence is 16 residues long. V trimming: 2 bases; J trimming: 4 bases; junction bases outside the gene matches: 4. Germline V gene data show CDR1 as SGHRS and CDR2 as YFSETQ. The CDR3 protein is CASSFGLAGAPDTQYF. The DNA of the CDR3 is TGCGCCAGCAGCTTCGGACTAGCGGGGGCCCCAGATACGCAGTATTTT.

This clonotype appeared many times. V and J are TRBV20-1 and TRBJ2-7; D is possibly TRBD2 (5 bases). Germline CDR1 reads DFQATT; CDR2 reads SNEGSKA (reference sequence). CDR3 length: 14 residues. Trimming removed 6 bases from V and 2 bases from J, with 17 bases in between. CDR3 in amino acids: CSASPGGQAYEQYF. Written as DNA, the CDR3 is TGCAGTGCCTCGCCCGGAGGCCAAGCCTACGAGCAGTACTTC.

This clonotype was counted many times. V and J are TRBV7-3 and TRBJ2-3; 15 bases are shared with TRBD2. The V gene's germline CDR1 is SGHTA and CDR2 FQGTGA. V trimming: 5 bases; J trimming: 5 bases; junction bases outside the gene matches: 8. There are 17 residues in the CDR3. The CDR3 is CASSPGLAGGLKDTQYF. The CDR3 nucleotides are TGTGCCAGCAGCCCTGGACTAGCGGGGGGGCTTAAAGATACGCAGTATTTT.

This clonotype was recorded many times. V is TRBV3-1 and J is TRBJ2-7; D gene uncertain. CDR3 size: 12 residues. Germline V lookup: CDR1 LGHDT, CDR2 YNNKEL (reference sequence). V lost 3 bases to trimming and J lost 1 base, with 4 bases between them. CDR3 in amino acids: CASSHASYEQYF. The CDR3 bases are TGTGCCAGCAGCCACGCGTCCTACGAGCAGTACTTC.

This clonotype was found many times. This chain joins TRBV20-1 and TRBJ2-7; no reliable D call. V lost 5 bases, J lost 2 bases, and 16 bases lay in between. Germline CDR1 and CDR2: DFQATT and SNEGSKA (reference sequence). The CDR3 is 14 residues long. The CDR3 nucleotides are TGCAGTGCTGGAGCTCAGATGTTCCCCTACGAGCAGTACTTC. This encodes CSAGAQMFPYEQYF.

This clonotype showed up just a few times. The chain carries TRBV5-1 and TRBJ2-5, with 11 nucleotides matching TRBD2. The germline V gene encodes CDR1 SGHRS and CDR2 YFSETQ. This CDR3 contains 16 residues. Germline trimming cut 2 bases from V and 1 base from J; bases unmatched to any gene: 4. The CDR3 spells CASSFFTSGSQETQYF. The CDR3 bases are TGCGCCAGCAGCTTCTTTACTAGCGGGAGCCAAGAGACCCAGTACTTC. The variable domain in full, completed from reference TRBV5-1 and TRBJ2-5, reads KAGVTQTPRYLIKTRGQQVTLSCSPISGHRSVSWYQQTPGQGLQFLFEYFSETQRNKGNFPGRFSGRQFSNSRSEMNVSTLELGDSALYLCASSFFTSGSQETQYFGPGTRLLVL.

The chain combines TRBV29-1 with TRBJ2-3; TRBD2 aligns across 14 bases. This CDR3 comprises 19 residues. The ends lost 7 bases at V and 0 bases at J; junction bases unmatched: 15. Looked up from germline, CDR1 is SQVTM and CDR2 is ANQGSEA. CDR3 sequence reads: CSGIPGLAGVGTSTDTQYF. The CDR3 DNA follows: TGCAGCGGTATACCGGGACTAGCGGGAGTTGGAACTAGCACAGATACGCAGTATTTT.

The sample holds many counts of this clonotype. V usage is TRBV11-2 and J usage is TRBJ1-1; a weak D match, TRBD1 (5 bases). Looked up from germline, CDR1 is SGHAT and CDR2 is FQNNGV. The CDR3 has 17 residues. The V end lost 1 base, the J end lost 0 bases, and 15 bases lay between the germline ends. Here the CDR3 reads CASSLGVGGLMNTEAFF. The CDR3 nucleotides are TGTGCCAGCAGCTTAGGGGTGGGGGGATTGATGAACACTGAAGCTTTCTTT.

This clonotype was recorded many times. The V call is TRBV12-3 or TRBV12-4, the J call TRBJ2-2; no firm D call. CDR3 length: 11 residues. The V end was cut by 7 bases, the J end by 7 bases, with 7 bases between. CDR3 bases: TGTGCCAGCATCCAAAGCGGGGAGCTGTTTTTT. It codes for CASIQSGELFF.

The chain recombines TRBV7-2 with TRBJ1-4; no reliable D call. CDR1 is SGHTA, CDR2 FQGNSA, per germline. The CDR3 extends over 14 amino acids. The ends were cut back, 8 bases at V and 3 bases at J, with 13 bases in the middle. The DNA for the CDR3 is TGTGCCAGCTACGGCCCGCCACCTAATGAAAAACTGTTTTTT. Its protein is CASYGPPPNEKLFF.

This clonotype was seen repeatedly, ten times or more. This sequence joins TRBV20-1 and TRBJ2-1; the D gene is possibly TRBD1 (5 bases). Looked up from germline, CDR1 is DFQATT and CDR2 is SNEGSKA (reference sequence). The germline V and J ends were trimmed by 6 bases and 7 bases, with 16 bases remaining between them. The CDR3 has 13 residues. The CDR3: CSAQGRARNEQFF. The CDR3, as DNA: TGCAGTGCCCAGGGCCGGGCGAGGAATGAGCAGTTCTTC.

This clonotype came up many times. The chain recombines TRBV29-1 with TRBJ2-5; D not certain. The V end lost 4 bases, the J end lost 4 bases, and 13 bases lay between the germline ends. In germline, CDR1 is SQVTM, CDR2 ANQGSEA. This CDR3 is built from 13 residues. CDR3: CSVGVGSPETQYF. The CDR3 nucleotides read TGCAGCGTTGGTGTAGGAAGTCCAGAGACCCAGTACTTC.

This clonotype has a count of ten or more. J is TRBJ2-1 and V is TRBV19, with 10 bases that match TRBD2. The CDR3 contains 13 residues. Germline CDR1 LNHDA, CDR2 SQIVND (reference sequence). V was clipped by 5 bases and J by 11 bases; unmatched bases: 6. The CDR3 reads CASSASGGSQQFF. In DNA form, the CDR3 reads TGTGCCAGTAGTGCTAGCGGGGGCTCACAGCAGTTCTTC.

This clonotype came up a few times. V is TRBV3-1 and J is TRBJ1-6; D perhaps matches TRBD1 (5 bases). Trimming shortened V by 1 base and J by 9 bases, and 7 bases separated the two germline ends. CDR3 length equals 13 residues. CDR1 is LGHDT, CDR2 YNNKEL, per germline (reference sequence). The CDR3, as DNA: TGTGCCAGCAGCCAAGGAGGGGTTTCACCCCTCCACTTT. Protein product: CASSQGGVSPLHF.

This clonotype was counted ten times or more. V usage is TRBV25-1 and J usage is TRBJ2-1; 8 nucleotides agree with TRBD2. CDR1 and CDR2 from the germline V gene are MGHDK and SYGVNS. V was pared by 7 bases and J by 6 bases, with 11 bases of the junction left unmatched. This CDR3 has 15 amino acids. DNA of the CDR3: TGTGCCAGCACCCAGGCGGGACTAGGGATCAATGAGCAGTTCTTC. The encoded protein is CASTQAGLGINEQFF.